This T cell receptor (beta chain) was retrieved from a study of PD-1 blockade in classical Hodgkin lymphoma. The time point denotes: cycle 4 day 1 (C4D1), after 6 weeks of nivolumab. Brentuximab vedotin exposure varied among the patients, all of whom had relapsed after autologous stem cell transplantation. V shed 2 bases and J shed 8 bases, with 9 bases lying between them. The length of the CDR3 is 12 residues. Germline lookup yields CDR1 MDHEN and CDR2 SYDVKM. Profiling relied on immunoSEQ multiplex PCR, and the TCRdb table lists in-frame clones only, not all of them. The sample lists tens of thousands of clones, roughly four fifths occurring once.

Sample: peripheral blood mononuclear cells (PBMCs), taken before the fourth cycle of nivolumab. The V and J genes are TRBV28 and TRBJ1-1, with D uncertain. This TCR came from a human donor with classical Hodgkin lymphoma. CDR3 protein: CASSLRVEEAFF. In DNA, the CDR3 is TGTGCCAGCAGTTTAAGGGTCGAGGAAGCTTTCTTT.